The present entry profiles one T cell receptor (beta chain) with its context. What it binds is not known. Some clones are missing from TCRdb's copy, which holds only in-frame ones; the method was immunoSEQ multiplex PCR. In the table there are 1.6 million or so clones, roughly 96% of which are singletons. The data were obtained in a study of shared clonotypes between healthy human individuals. Study information: Every donor yielded three CD4 naive, three CD4 memory, two CD8 naive and one CD8 memory plate.

The CDR3 covers 13 residues. V dropped 4 bases and J dropped 5 bases, with 12 bases sitting between them. CDR1 and CDR2 (germline): SGHVS, FNYEAQ. Findings and limits, study-wide: Shared clonotypes across all four donors exceeded non-shared ones in generation probability. It was only blood that was sampled, and tissue repertoires likely differ.

The sequenced sample consisted of naive CD4+ T cells sorted from blood. Subset given: CD45RA+ positively selected. This chain uses TRBV7-6 with TRBJ2-7; D perhaps matches TRBD1 (6 bases). This receptor was taken from a man aged 30 to 45 in good health. CDR3 loop: CASSSVQGHEQYF. The CDR3 coding sequence is TGTGCCAGCAGCTCAGTACAGGGCCACGAGCAGTACTTC. The full variable domain, with the rest looked up from reference TRBV7-6 and TRBJ2-7, is GAGVSQSPRYKVTKRGQDVALRCDPISGHVSLYWYRQALGQGPEFLTYFNYEAQQDKSGLPNDRFSAERPEGSISTLTIQRTEQRDSAMYRCASSSVQGHEQYFGPGTRLTVT.